The sample holds many counts of the clone carrying this T cell receptor (beta chain). The data belong to a study of glioma-infiltrating T cells. Using RNA template, CDR3s of TCR alpha and beta were amplified with iRepertoire arm-PCR. TCRdb processed the multiplex PCR reads anew with MiXCR; each CDR3 protein has one entry. The sample includes 150,000 to 200,000 distinct CDR3 sequences, roughly a third of them seen just once. The CDR3 sequence is 14 residues long. Germline V gene sequence: CDR1 SGDLS, CDR2 YYNGEE. V lost 0 bases to trimming and J lost 2 bases, with 8 bases between them. This TCR was sampled from a human donor with low-grade glioma or glioblastoma, undergoing nonglioma brain surgery, or in good health (not recorded which). The rearrangement joins TRBV9 to TRBJ1-1; a weak D match, TRBD1 (5 bases). Sequencing was done on a sample of glioma tissue, nonneoplastic brain tissue, or PBMCs (not recorded which). The CDR3 sequence: CASSVATDNTEAFF. CDR3 coding DNA: TGTGCCAGCAGCGTAGCGACAGATAACACTGAAGCTTTCTTT. Complete variable domain (other parts from reference TRBV9 and TRBJ1-1): DSGVTQTPKHLITATGQRVTLRCSPRSGDLSVYWYQQSLDQGLQFLIQYYNGEERAKGNILERFSAQQFPDLHSELNLSSLELGDSALYFCASSVATDNTEAFFGQGTRLTVV.